This note documents a single TCR beta chain sequence. Its antigen is unknown. The V and J ends lost 4 bases and 2 bases respectively, with 8 bases between them. The CDR3 is 12 residues long. Germline CDR1 reads SQVTM; CDR2 reads ANQGSEA. These data are taken from a study of CD8 T cells in Susac syndrome. Study-wide results and limits: The number of individuals included in the study's TCR sequencing and HLA analysis was acknowledged as relatively small.

High-throughput TCR beta sequencing covered peripheral CD8+ and CD4+ T cells. Random hexamers primed reverse transcription of about 0.5 to 1 ug RNA. Amplification of TCR beta CDR3 across 54 Vbeta and 13 Jbeta was performed with immunoSEQ multiplex PCR. TCRdb re-derived calls from the immunoSEQ multiplex PCR reads in MiXCR, one entry per CDR3 protein. The data show 200,000 to 250,000 distinct CDR3 sequences, about 94% seen once. The source of this sequence is a human donor with multiple sclerosis. Sequenced: CD8+ T cells from PBMCs. The chain carries TRBV29-1 and TRBJ1-2; D gene uncertain. CDR3 loop: CSVVKGNYGYTF. CDR3 bases: TGCAGCGTTGTAAAGGGCAACTATGGCTACACCTTC. Variable domain in full (rest from reference TRBV29-1 and TRBJ1-2): SAVISQKPSRDICQRGTSLTIQCQVDSQVTMMFWYRQQPGQSLTLIATANQGSEATYESGFVIDKFPISRPNLTFSTLTVSNMSPEDSSIYLCSVVKGNYGYTFGSGTRLTVV.